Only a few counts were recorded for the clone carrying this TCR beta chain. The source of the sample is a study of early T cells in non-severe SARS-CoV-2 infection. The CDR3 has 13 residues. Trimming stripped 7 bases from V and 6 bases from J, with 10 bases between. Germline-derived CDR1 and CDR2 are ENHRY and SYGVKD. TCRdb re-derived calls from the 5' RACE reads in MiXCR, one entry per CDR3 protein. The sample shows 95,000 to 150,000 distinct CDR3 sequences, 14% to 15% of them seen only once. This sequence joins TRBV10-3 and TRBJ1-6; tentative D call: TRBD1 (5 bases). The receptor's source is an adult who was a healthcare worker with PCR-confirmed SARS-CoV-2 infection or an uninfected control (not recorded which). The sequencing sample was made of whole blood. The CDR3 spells CAITRGGNSPLHF. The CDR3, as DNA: TGTGCCATCACTCGGGGGGGTAATTCACCCCTCCACTTT.